Listed here are 15 T cell receptor beta chains from one sample, sequenced in a study of beta chain features in type 1 diabetes. Of the isolated RNA, all was reverse transcribed, and so the sequenced material was expressed TCRB transcripts. This table comes from immunoSEQ multiplex PCR, and its TCRdb copy is limited to in-frame clones, with some not included. The sample holds over 700,000 clones; roughly a sixth are singletons and the top ten take 0.02% to 0.03%. The specimen sequenced was naive CD4+ T cells from blood. These receptors came from a woman younger than 30 in good health.

This chain uses TRBV9 with TRBJ2-1, with TRBD2 matching 7 bases. The J segment lost 6 bases and the V segment lost 2 bases, leaving 5 bases of the junction unmatched. The germline gives CDR1 SGDLS, CDR2 YYNGEE. CDR3 length: 14 residues. The CDR3 region has the DNA TGTGCCAGCAGCGTGGGCGGGAGATTCAATGAGCAGTTCTTC. Translated, it gives CASSVGGRFNEQFF.

This clone was detected a few times. The junction differs from germline at one of its ends, possibly a read error. The CDR3 DNA is TGTGCCATCAGTGAGGTAACCGGACTAGGGGCGCTGTTTTTT. Protein product: CAISEVTGLGALFF. V is TRBV10-3 and J is TRBJ2-2; the match to TRBD2 covers 7 bases. The germline CDR1 and CDR2 sequences are ENHRY and SYGVKD. The CDR3 runs to 14 residues.

This clone was detected only a few times. This chain connects TRBV7-2 to TRBJ2-7; 10 nucleotides agree with TRBD2. The CDR3 length is 15 residues. V was clipped by 1 base and J by 6 bases; unmatched bases: 6. Germline CDR1 is SGHTA and CDR2 is FQGNSA. CDR3 nucleotide sequence: TGTGCCAGCAGCTTAGTACCTAGCGGGAGATCCGAGCAGTACTTC. This codes for CASSLVPSGRSEQYF.

The J gene is TRBJ2-2, the V gene TRBV7-2; TRBD2 matches 9 bases. The germline gives CDR1 SGHTA, CDR2 FQGNSA. There are 16 residues in the CDR3. Germline trimming cut 5 bases from V and 4 bases from J; bases unmatched to any gene: 8. Written as DNA, the CDR3 is TGTGCCAGCAGCGCGATAGCGGGAGCGATCACCGGGGAGCTGTTTTTT. It yields the protein CASSAIAGAITGELFF.

There are a few counts of this clone. J is TRBJ2-7 and V is TRBV5-6; unclear D gene. Per the germline V gene, CDR1 is SGHDT and CDR2 is YYEEEE. The CDR3 covers 14 residues. V shed 0 bases and J shed 6 bases, with 13 bases lying between them. The chain's CDR3 is CASSLAGVRLEQYF. The CDR3, as DNA: TGTGCCAGCAGCTTGGCCGGCGTCCGCCTCGAGCAGTACTTC.

The chain combines TRBV4-2 with TRBJ2-1; 8 nucleotides match TRBD1. This CDR3 has 16 residues. The germline V gene encodes CDR1 LGHNA and CDR2 YNFKEQ. V trimming: 4 bases; J trimming: 5 bases; junction bases outside the gene matches: 10. Here the CDR3 DNA reads TGTGCCAGCAGCCTTTGGGGGACAGGTGAAAACAATGAGCAGTTCTTC. It specifies CASSLWGTGENNEQFF.

This clone came up a few times. The CDR3 region is CASSPTRGGGRVYGYTF. DNA of the CDR3: TGTGCCAGCAGCCCGACCAGGGGAGGAGGGCGAGTCTATGGCTACACCTTC. The chain combines TRBV7-2 with TRBJ1-2; tentatively, D is TRBD1 (6 bases). CDR1 is SGHTA and CDR2 is FQGNSA in the germline V gene. The CDR3 covers 17 residues. V lost 5 bases and J lost 4, with 23 bases in between. Variable domain in full (rest from reference TRBV7-2 and TRBJ1-2): GAGVSQSPSNKVTEKGKDVELRCDPISGHTALYWYRQSLGQGLEFLIYFQGNSAPDKSGLPSDRFSAERTGGSVSTLTIQRTQQEDSAVYLCASSPTRGGGRVYGYTFGSGTRLTVV.

This clone was found a few times. The rearrangement links TRBV4-3 to TRBJ2-7; D is uncertain. This CDR3 has 11 amino acids. The V gene lost 1 base and the J gene lost 6 bases, with 4 bases spanning the gap. Germline V CDR1 and CDR2: LGHNA, YSLEER. CDR3 sequence reads: CASSQGTEQYF. The CDR3 nucleotides are TGCGCCAGCAGCCAAGGGACCGAGCAGTACTTC.

This clone has more than one count but fewer than ten. In nucleotides, the CDR3 is TGTGCCAGCAGGTGGGACGGGAACACCGGGGAGCTGTTTTTT. Its translation: CASRWDGNTGELFF. The rearrangement uses TRBV7-9 and TRBJ2-2; perhaps D is TRBD1 or TRBD2 (5 bases each). The CDR3 runs 14 residues. Germline CDR1 SEHNR, CDR2 FQNEAQ (reference sequence). V was cut by 6 bases and J by 1 base, with 9 bases left in between.

CDR3: CASKISSSGRADTQYF. In nucleotides, the CDR3 is TGTGCCAGCAAAATCTCCTCTAGCGGGAGGGCAGATACGCAGTATTTT. V and J are TRBV2 and TRBJ2-3; 12 nucleotides align to TRBD2. This CDR3 is 16 amino acids long. In germline, CDR1 is SNHLY, CDR2 FYNNEI. V lost 7 bases to trimming and J lost 4 bases; unmatched junction nucleotides: 9.

This chain joins TRBV2 and TRBJ2-3; TRBD2 matches at 9 bases. J lost 2 bases, V lost 7 bases, and 13 bases had no gene match. Germline V gives CDR1 SNHLY, CDR2 FYNNEI. There are 17 residues in the CDR3. This CDR3 is CASKRAVAGALTDTQYF. The CDR3 DNA follows: TGTGCCAGCAAGAGGGCCGTAGCGGGGGCCCTCACAGATACGCAGTATTTT.

The V and J genes are TRBV4-3 and TRBJ1-4; D unresolved. The V gene lost 4 bases and the J gene lost 4 bases, with 7 bases spanning the gap. Germline V gene sequence: CDR1 LGHNA, CDR2 YSLEER. This CDR3 has 13 amino acids. CDR3 protein: CASSPFRNEKLFF. The DNA for the CDR3 is TGCGCCAGCAGCCCATTCCGTAATGAAAAACTGTTTTTT.

This clone was counted a few times. The rearrangement uses TRBV19 and TRBJ1-1; D remains ambiguous. V lost 0 bases to trimming and J lost 1 base, with 6 bases between them. This CDR3 comprises 14 residues. CDR1 and CDR2 from the germline V gene are LNHDA and SQIVND (reference sequence). The CDR3 sequence: CASSIDRWNTEAFF. The CDR3 DNA follows: TGTGCCAGTAGTATAGATCGCTGGAACACTGAAGCTTTCTTT.

The rearrangement uses TRBV11-1 and TRBJ2-3, with D tentatively TRBD1 (6 bases). Germline CDR1 SGHAT, CDR2 FQDESV (reference sequence). The V end was cut by 3 bases, the J end by 2 bases, with 9 bases between. The CDR3 consists of 14 residues. The CDR3 protein is CASSLGTHTDTQYF. CDR3 nucleotide sequence: TGTGCCAGCAGCTTGGGGACACACACAGATACGCAGTATTTT.

This clone was counted between two and nine times. V usage is TRBV11-2 and J usage is TRBJ2-1, with D maybe TRBD2 (5 bases). The germline V gene has CDR1 SGHAT and CDR2 FQNNGV. The CDR3 sequence is 12 residues long. The V gene lost 6 bases and the J gene lost 6 bases, with 9 bases spanning the gap. The CDR3: CASRRSGNEQFF. The CDR3, as DNA: TGTGCCAGCAGACGAAGCGGCAATGAGCAGTTCTTC.